This entry is about one TCR beta chain. The data derive from a study of blood T cell repertoires in COVID-19. Study as a whole: Samples representing acute and convalescent COVID-19 were sourced from the United States, Italy and Spain. Sample material is recorded as cDNA or gDNA derived from T cells, B-cell-depleted T cells, or PBMCs.

V lost 1 base and J lost 6, with 11 bases in between. Germline-derived CDR1 and CDR2 are SGHRS and YFSETQ. CDR3 length equals 14 residues. The method was immunoSEQ multiplex PCR; TCRdb's version includes in-frame clones alone and lacks a portion of them. In the table there are approximately 190,000 clones, 88% of which are singletons. Sequenced: peripheral blood. This TCR came from a man in his forties with active or convalescent COVID-19. This chain connects TRBV5-1 to TRBJ2-1; no reliable D call. The CDR3, as DNA: TGCGCCAGCAGCTTGATCCAAGCAGGCAATGAGCAGTTCTTC. The encoded protein is CASSLIQAGNEQFF.